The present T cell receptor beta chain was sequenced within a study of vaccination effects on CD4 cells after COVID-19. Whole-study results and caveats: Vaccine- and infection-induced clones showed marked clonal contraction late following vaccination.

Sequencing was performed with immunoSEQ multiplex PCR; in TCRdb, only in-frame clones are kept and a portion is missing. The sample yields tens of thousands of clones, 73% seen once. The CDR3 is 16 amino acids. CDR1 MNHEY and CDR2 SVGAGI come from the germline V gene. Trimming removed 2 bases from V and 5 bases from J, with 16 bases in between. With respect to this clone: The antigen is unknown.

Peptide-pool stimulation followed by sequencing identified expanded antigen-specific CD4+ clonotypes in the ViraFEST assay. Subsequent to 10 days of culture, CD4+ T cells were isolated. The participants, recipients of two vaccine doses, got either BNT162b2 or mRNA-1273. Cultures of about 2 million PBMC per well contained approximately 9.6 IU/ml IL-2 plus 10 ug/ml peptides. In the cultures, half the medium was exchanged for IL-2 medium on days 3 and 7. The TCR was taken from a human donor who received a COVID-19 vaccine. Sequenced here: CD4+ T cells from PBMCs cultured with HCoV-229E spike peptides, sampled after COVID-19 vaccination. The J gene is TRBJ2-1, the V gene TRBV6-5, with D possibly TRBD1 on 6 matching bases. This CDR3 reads CASSYGTPSINNEQFF. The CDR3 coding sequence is TGTGCCAGCAGTTACGGGACACCTTCTATCAACAATGAGCAGTTCTTC.